The 26 T cell receptor beta chains given below trace back to one sample, sequenced in a study of shared clonotypes between healthy human individuals. Sequenced by immunoSEQ multiplex PCR; TCRdb stores in-frame clones only, minus some. This sample yields more than 2 million clones, of which approximately 94% are seen a single time; 0.1% to 0.15% belongs to the top ten. Sequencing was carried out using naive CD4+ T cells sorted from blood. Specified subset: CD45RA+ positively selected. Source of these receptors: a man younger than 35 in good health.

This chain joins TRBV11-3 and TRBJ1-3; D gene uncertain. Trimming took off 5 bases at V and 1 base at J, with 12 bases between the two ends. The CDR3 extends over 15 amino acids. CDR1 and CDR2 from the germline V gene are SGHNT and YENEEA. Here the CDR3 reads CASSPGGKSGNTIYF. The CDR3 DNA reads as TGTGCCAGCAGCCCGGGAGGCAAATCTGGAAACACCATATATTTT.

The chain links TRBV5-1 to TRBJ2-2, with D uncertain. This CDR3 is built from 13 residues. Germline CDR1 is SGHRS and CDR2 is YFSETQ. The V and J ends lost 5 bases and 7 bases respectively, with 12 bases between them. This chain's CDR3 is CASSTVLGGELFF. The CDR3 coding sequence is TGCGCCAGCAGTACCGTCTTAGGCGGGGAGCTGTTTTTT. Full variable domain (missing parts from reference TRBV5-1 and TRBJ2-2): KAGVTQTPRYLIKTRGQQVTLSCSPISGHRSVSWYQQTPGQGLQFLFEYFSETQRNKGNFPGRFSGRQFSNSRSEMNVSTLELGDSALYLCASSTVLGGELFFGEGSRLTVL.

This sequence joins TRBV19 and TRBJ1-1, with D unclear. Looked up from germline, CDR1 is LNHDA and CDR2 is SQIVND (reference sequence). The CDR3 sequence is 16 residues long. V lost 4 bases to trimming and J lost 2 bases, with 17 bases between them. The CDR3 spells CASSTRTGSYNTEAFF. The CDR3 DNA reads as TGTGCCAGTAGTACGCGTACCGGGAGCTACAACACTGAAGCTTTCTTT.

V gene TRBV6-5 combines with J gene TRBJ1-6; TRBD1 aligns across 9 bases. This CDR3 has 16 residues. Germline V gene data show CDR1 as MNHEY and CDR2 as SVGAGI. V was pared by 4 bases and J by 8 bases, with 9 bases of the junction left unmatched. The CDR3 region is CASSSPTGGVDSPLHF. DNA for the CDR3: TGTGCCAGCAGTTCCCCGACAGGGGGAGTGGATTCACCCCTCCACTTT.

The CDR3 spells CASSSLGNYGYTF. CDR3 DNA: TGTGCCAGCAGTTCTTTGGGTAACTATGGCTACACCTTC. The rearrangement links TRBV6-1 to TRBJ1-2; D call uncertain. Deletions cut 5 bases from V and 1 base from J, with 8 bases between. CDR3 length: 13 amino acids. The V gene's germline CDR1 is MNHNS and CDR2 SASEGT.

As regards this clone: Other DNA variants within this sample encode the same CDR3. The rearrangement links TRBV19 to TRBJ1-1, with 7 positions matching TRBD1. The trim removed 6 bases at V and 0 bases at J, leaving 4 bases unmatched. The germline CDR1 and CDR2 sequences are LNHDA and SQIVND (reference sequence). CDR3 length: 14 residues. Here the CDR3 DNA reads TGTGCCAGTAGCCAACAGGGGTTGAACACTGAAGCTTTCTTT. It yields the protein CASSQQGLNTEAFF.

This chain uses TRBV7-2 with TRBJ2-3; unclear D gene. The CDR3 covers 16 residues. Germline loops: CDR1 SGHTA, CDR2 FQGNSA. Trimming removed 3 bases from V and 0 bases from J, with 13 bases in between. The CDR3 loop is CASSFGGGTSTDTQYF. In nucleotides, the CDR3 is TGTGCCAGCAGCTTTGGCGGCGGAACTAGCACAGATACGCAGTATTTT.

Of note for this clone: The sample has other DNA sequences that encode this CDR3 too. The CDR3 region has the DNA TGTGCCAGCAGCTTATCCCCCGGTGGCTACACCTTC. Protein: CASSLSPGGYTF. V is TRBV7-2 and J is TRBJ1-2; D is unclear. The CDR3 consists of 12 residues. Trimming removed 2 bases at V and 7 bases at J, with 8 bases between. Looked up from germline, CDR1 is SGHTA and CDR2 is FQGNSA.

The rearrangement joins TRBV6-5 to TRBJ1-1; the match to TRBD1 covers 7 bases. The germline CDR1 and CDR2 sequences are MNHEY and SVGAGI. This CDR3 spans 14 amino acids. J gave up 0 bases and V 5 bases, and 3 bases lay outside the gene matches. The CDR3 DNA is TGTGCCAGCAGTGGGACAGCCATGAACACTGAAGCTTTCTTT. Its translation is CASSGTAMNTEAFF.

This clone was recorded once. The chain couples TRBV28 to TRBJ1-6, with 11 positions matching TRBD1. The V gene's germline CDR1 is MDHEN and CDR2 SYDVKM. Trimming at V came to 5 bases and at J to 12 bases, leaving 15 bases not matched to a gene. The CDR3 runs 17 residues. CDR3 protein: CASSRDRGAPGDGPLHF. CDR3 nucleotide sequence: TGTGCCAGCAGTCGGGACAGGGGGGCCCCGGGAGACGGACCCCTCCACTTT.

With respect to this clone: Other DNA sequences of this sample code for an identical CDR3. The chain recombines TRBV5-4 with TRBJ2-7; D remains unclear. This CDR3 contains 14 residues. Trimming shortened V by 0 bases and J by 2 bases, and 9 bases separated the two germline ends. CDR1 and CDR2 from the germline V gene are SGHNT and YYREEE (reference sequence). The CDR3 sequence is CASSLAGRTYEQYF. The DNA of the CDR3 is TGTGCCAGCAGCTTGGCGGGCAGAACCTACGAGCAGTACTTC. The whole variable domain, filled in from reference TRBV5-4 and TRBJ2-7, reads ETGVTQSPTHLIKTRGQQVTLRCSSQSGHNTVSWYQQALGQGPQFIFQYYREEENGRGNFPPRFSGLQFPNYSSELNVNALELDDSALYLCASSLAGRTYEQYFGPGTRLTVT.

The chain joins TRBV6-1 to TRBJ2-3; a possible D gene is TRBD2 (6 bases). V was trimmed by 6 bases and J by 5 bases, leaving 18 bases between them. The V gene's germline CDR1 is MNHNS and CDR2 SASEGT. The CDR3 has 15 amino acids. CDR3 sequence: CASSDGPGRGDTQYF. In DNA, the CDR3 is TGTGCCAGCAGCGACGGACCCGGGCGGGGAGATACGCAGTATTTT.

V is TRBV29-1 and J is TRBJ2-1; 7 nucleotides match TRBD2. V trimming: 4 bases; J trimming: 0 bases; junction bases outside the gene matches: 9. Germline V gene lookup returns CDR1 SQVTM and CDR2 ANQGSEA. The CDR3 has 16 residues. CDR3 residues: CSVGEGNRGSYNEQFF. As DNA, the CDR3 is TGCAGCGTTGGGGAGGGGAACCGGGGCTCCTACAATGAGCAGTTCTTC.

To note about this clone: Other nucleotide sequences in the sample specify the same CDR3. This chain uses TRBV18 with TRBJ1-1; no firm D call. This CDR3 has 14 amino acids. Trimming shortened V by 1 base and J by 1 base, and 7 bases separated the two germline ends. Germline V gene data show CDR1 as KGHSH and CDR2 as LQKENI. CDR3 region: CASSPLDSNTEAFF. For the CDR3, the DNA is TGTGCCAGCTCACCACTAGACTCGAACACTGAAGCTTTCTTT.

A remark on this clone: The sample contains more than one DNA sequence encoding this CDR3. The genes are TRBV5-4 and TRBJ2-3, with 15 bases identical to TRBD2. The CDR3 covers 17 residues. Germline trimming cut 3 bases from V and 0 bases from J; bases unmatched to any gene: 2. The germline V gene has CDR1 SGHNT and CDR2 YYREEE (reference sequence). CDR3 coding DNA: TGTGCCAGCAGCTCGGGACTAGCGGGAGGAAGCACAGATACGCAGTATTTT. Translating it yields CASSSGLAGGSTDTQYF.

V and J are TRBV11-2 and TRBJ1-4; unclear D gene. The CDR3 covers 17 residues. V gave up 1 base and J gave up 0 bases, with 12 bases separating them. Germline CDR1 reads SGHAT; CDR2 reads FQNNGV. In nucleotides, the CDR3 is TGTGCCAGCAGCTTAGTGGACCCCTTTACAACTAATGAAAAACTGTTTTTT. Translated, it gives CASSLVDPFTTNEKLFF. The full variable domain, its missing parts supplied by reference TRBV11-2 and TRBJ1-4, is EAGVAQSPRYKIIEKRQSVAFWCNPISGHATLYWYQQILGQGPKLLIQFQNNGVVDDSQLPKDRFSAERLKGVDSTLKIQPAKLEDSAVYLCASSLVDPFTTNEKLFFGSGTQLSVL.

The rearrangement joins TRBV28 to TRBJ2-6; TRBD1 aligns across 7 bases. CDR3 length: 17 residues. The ends lost 7 bases at V and 0 bases at J; junction bases unmatched: 9. Germline-derived CDR1 and CDR2 are MDHEN and SYDVKM. CDR3 sequence reads: CASTHSGQSSGANVLTF. CDR3 coding DNA: TGTGCCAGCACCCATTCGGGACAGAGCTCTGGGGCCAACGTCCTGACTTTC.

V and J are TRBV18 and TRBJ2-7; D unresolved. The germline V gene has CDR1 KGHSH and CDR2 LQKENI. V was shortened by 6 bases and J by 3 bases, with 15 bases between the two germline ends. There are 14 residues in the CDR3. The CDR3 nucleotides read TGTGCCAGCTCTCCTGCCGAAATCCTCTACGAGCAGTACTTC. Protein product: CASSPAEILYEQYF.

The rearrangement uses TRBV10-1 and TRBJ2-1; 11 bases line up with TRBD2. Germline CDR1 and CDR2: WNHNN and SYGVQD (reference sequence). The CDR3 covers 16 residues. Trimming cost V 0 bases and J 4 bases; bases outside gene matches: 2. The CDR3 protein is CASSESRLAGYNEQFF. The CDR3 coding sequence is TGCGCCAGCAGTGAGTCTCGACTAGCGGGGTACAATGAGCAGTTCTTC.

This chain links TRBV7-9 with TRBJ2-3; 10 nucleotides line up with TRBD2. The germline gives CDR1 SEHNR, CDR2 FQNEAQ (reference sequence). CDR3 length equals 17 residues. J gave up 4 bases and V 1 base, and 8 bases lay outside the gene matches. The CDR3 here is CASSLEVGTSASDTQYF. CDR3 nucleotide sequence: TGTGCCAGCAGCTTAGAAGTGGGGACTAGCGCCTCAGATACGCAGTATTTT.

The genes are TRBV4-3 and TRBJ2-1, with no clear D. Trimming took off 1 base at V and 1 base at J, with 8 bases between the two ends. Germline CDR1 reads LGHNA; CDR2 reads YSLEER. This CDR3 contains 15 residues. The CDR3 DNA is TGCGCCAGCAGCCAAGGGGCGACTTCCTACAATGAGCAGTTCTTC. Residues: CASSQGATSYNEQFF.

The V and J genes are TRBV2 and TRBJ2-1; D gene ambiguous. Between the trimmed V and J ends, which lost 3 bases and 3 bases, there was a span of 3 bases. Per the germline V gene, CDR1 is SNHLY and CDR2 is FYNNEI. This CDR3 is 12 amino acids long. The CDR3 here is CASSDGYNEQFF. The CDR3 nucleotides are TGTGCCAGCAGTGACGGCTACAATGAGCAGTTCTTC.

V is TRBV10-3 and J is TRBJ2-3; TRBD1 is a possible D gene (5 bases). From germline, CDR1 is ENHRY and CDR2 SYGVKD. The CDR3 runs 12 residues. Trimming shortened V by 6 bases and J by 4 bases, and 8 bases separated the two germline ends. The CDR3 DNA sequence: TGTGCCATCAGGGACACCGCAGATACGCAGTATTTT. Its protein product is CAIRDTADTQYF.

The rearrangement links TRBV5-6 to TRBJ1-4; D possibly corresponds to TRBD1 (5 bases). Trimming took off 3 bases at V and 8 bases at J, with 17 bases between the two ends. The CDR3 sequence is 15 residues long. Germline V gene sequence: CDR1 SGHDT, CDR2 YYEEEE. For the CDR3, the DNA is TGTGCCAGCAGCTGGGAGTGGGGGGTCGGCGAAAAACTGTTTTTT. Encoded protein: CASSWEWGVGEKLFF.

The chain is built from TRBV6-5 and TRBJ1-1; TRBD1 agrees at 8 bases. With 6 bases clipped from V and 11 bases from J, the junction kept 17 bases outside the gene matches. The germline gives CDR1 MNHEY, CDR2 SVGAGI. The CDR3 length is 15 residues. The CDR3 here is CASSQAGTGPPNAFF. CDR3 nucleotide sequence: TGTGCCAGCAGCCAAGCCGGGACAGGCCCTCCCAACGCTTTCTTT.

The chain joins TRBV4-2 to TRBJ1-1; D not certain. V gave up 0 bases and J gave up 4 bases, with 12 bases separating them. Per the germline V gene, CDR1 is LGHNA and CDR2 is YNFKEQ. This CDR3 spans 15 amino acids. The CDR3 loop is CASSQEAGVGTEAFF. In DNA, the CDR3 is TGTGCCAGCAGCCAAGAGGCGGGAGTGGGCACTGAAGCTTTCTTT.